The rows below give T cell receptor beta chains drawn from one sample of a study of blood T cell repertoires in COVID-19. Libraries were prepared by immunoSEQ multiplex PCR; TCRdb keeps only in-frame clonotypes and omits some of them. Of some 220,000 clones in the sample, approximately 90% were seen once. What was sequenced was PBMCs or T cells enriched from blood (not recorded which). The source of these receptors is a woman aged 40 to 50 with acute COVID-19. Both conserved end residues are part of each CDR3. D genes are given only for firm matches. Clone sizes are given selectively: once, few, many, or a class where the clone is expanded.

cdr3_aa cdr3_nt clone_size j_call v_call d_call
CASSSVSGGSSYNEQFF TGTGCCAGCAGCTCCGTCTCCGGGGGGAGCTCCTACAATGAGCAGTTCTTC NA TRBJ2-1 TRBV7-2 TRBD2
CASSHGQDEKLFF TGTGCCAGCAGCCACGGACAGGATGAAAAACTGTTTTTT NA TRBJ1-4 TRBV5-4 TRBD1
CAISDVGSGATYEQYF TGTGCCATCAGTGACGTCGGTAGCGGAGCTACCTACGAGCAGTACTTC NA TRBJ2-7 TRBV10-3 NA
CASSLGGNPNTEAFF TGTGCCAGCAGCTTAGGCGGGAATCCGAACACTGAAGCTTTCTTT NA TRBJ1-1 TRBV7-6 NA
CASGWGGLNEQFF TGCGCCAGCGGGTGGGGGGGCCTCAATGAGCAGTTCTTC NA TRBJ2-1 TRBV4-1 NA
CASTPSSGNTIYF TGTGCCAGCACTCCGAGCTCTGGAAACACCATATATTTT NA TRBJ1-3 TRBV9 NA
CASSPLTSGGGVNEQFF TGTGCCAGTAGCCCCTTGACTAGCGGGGGGGGAGTCAATGAGCAGTTCTTC NA TRBJ2-1 TRBV19 TRBD2
CASGGTGTYNEQFF TGTGCCAGCGGCGGGACAGGGACATACAATGAGCAGTTCTTC NA TRBJ2-1 TRBV27 TRBD1
CAWNLDFFSGNTIYF TGTGCCTGGAACCTTGACTTCTTCTCTGGAAACACCATATATTTT NA TRBJ1-3 TRBV30 NA
CASSLELGQGVF TGTGCCAGCAGCTTAGAGTTGGGACAGGGGGTCTTC few TRBJ2-7 TRBV7-9 TRBD1
CASSFLSGGFYNEQFF TGTGCCAGCAGTTTCCTTAGCGGGGGGTTCTACAATGAGCAGTTCTTC NA TRBJ2-1 TRBV6-5 TRBD2
CASSYSTAVNTEAFF TGTGCCAGCAGTTACTCTACAGCCGTGAACACTGAAGCTTTCTTT NA TRBJ1-1 TRBV6-5 NA
CASSEQWGQYEQYF TGTGCCAGCAGTGAACAATGGGGACAATACGAGCAGTACTTC NA TRBJ2-7 TRBV2 NA
CSVDLSGNYGYTF TGCAGCGTTGACCTTTCGGGGAACTATGGCTACACCTTC NA TRBJ1-2 TRBV29-1 NA
CASSLAGGLTGELFF TGTGCCAGCAGCTTGGCCGGGGGGCTCACCGGGGAGCTGTTTTTT NA TRBJ2-2 TRBV5-6 NA
CASSVEGARVTEAFF TGTGCCAGCAGCGTAGAGGGGGCCCGGGTTACTGAAGCTTTCTTT NA TRBJ1-1 TRBV9 TRBD1
CSVETTFHVDTEAFF TGCAGCGTCGAGACAACGTTTCACGTGGACACTGAAGCTTTCTTT NA TRBJ1-1 TRBV29-1 NA
CASSFNSLSNQPQHF TGTGCCAGCAGCTTTAATTCACTGAGCAATCAGCCCCAGCATTTT NA TRBJ1-5 TRBV7-8 NA
CAWGDSYNQPQHF TGTGCCTGGGGGGACAGCTACAATCAGCCCCAGCATTTT NA TRBJ1-5 TRBV30 TRBD1
CAIRTGGSAGPEQFF TGTGCCATCAGGACAGGGGGCTCAGCCGGGCCCGAGCAGTTCTTC NA TRBJ2-1 TRBV10-3 TRBD1
CASSLEAGGDTQYF TGTGCCAGCAGCTTAGAAGCAGGGGGTGATACGCAGTATTTT NA TRBJ2-3 TRBV7-9 TRBD1
CSVLEQVSYEQYF TGCAGCGTTTTAGAACAGGTATCCTACGAGCAGTACTTC NA TRBJ2-7 TRBV29-1 NA
CASSEGGNTIYF TGTGCCAGCAGTGAGGGCGGAAACACCATATATTTT few TRBJ1-3 TRBV2 NA
CASSIVGTGGAPGEQYF TGTGCCAGTAGTATTGTAGGGACAGGGGGCGCCCCAGGCGAGCAGTACTTC NA TRBJ2-7 TRBV19 TRBD1
CASSLYGYNEQFF TGTGCCAGCAGCTTATACGGCTACAATGAGCAGTTCTTC NA TRBJ2-1 TRBV7-3 NA
CATRGGGGYTGELFF TGTGCCACCAGAGGAGGCGGGGGATACACCGGGGAGCTGTTTTTT NA TRBJ2-2 TRBV15 TRBD2
CASSLPADTQYF TGTGCCAGCAGCTTGCCAGCAGATACGCAGTATTTT NA TRBJ2-3 TRBV13 NA
CASSVKDRGEAFF TGTGCCAGCAGTGTTAAGGACAGGGGAGAAGCTTTCTTT few TRBJ1-1 TRBV2 TRBD1
CASRNDRGSEAFF TGTGCCAGCAGAAATGACAGGGGCTCTGAAGCTTTCTTT NA TRBJ1-1 TRBV5-5 TRBD1
CASSLLGGRKAFF TGTGCCAGCAGTTTATTGGGGGGGCGGAAAGCTTTCTTT NA TRBJ1-1 TRBV27 NA
CASSPSGSGNYGYTF TGTGCCAGCAGCCCCAGCGGGTCAGGAAACTATGGCTACACCTTC NA TRBJ1-2 TRBV6-5 NA
CASSESGASGTEAFF TGTGCCAGCAGTGAAAGCGGGGCGTCGGGCACTGAAGCTTTCTTT NA TRBJ1-1 TRBV6-1 NA
CASTTDRGSGSPLHF TGTGCCAGTACCACGGACAGGGGAAGTGGTTCACCCCTCCACTTT NA TRBJ1-6 TRBV19 TRBD1
CASSTGVAGQETQYF TGTGCCAGCAGTACCGGAGTAGCGGGGCAAGAGACCCAGTACTTC NA TRBJ2-5 TRBV7-8 TRBD2
CASSLGGGSGGSPLHF TGTGCCAGCAGTTTAGGCGGGGGCAGTGGAGGTTCACCCCTCCACTTT NA TRBJ1-6 TRBV28 NA
CASSSRRGWDYGYTF TGTGCCAGTAGTTCAAGGAGAGGCTGGGACTATGGCTACACCTTC NA TRBJ1-2 TRBV19 NA
CASSPTGGGISYDGYTF TGTGCCAGCTCTCCGACAGGGGGCGGTATTAGCTATGATGGCTACACCTTC NA TRBJ1-2 TRBV18 TRBD1
CASSSRLADSTDTQYF TGTGCCAGCAGCTCCCGACTAGCGGATAGCACAGATACGCAGTATTTT NA TRBJ2-3 TRBV7-8 TRBD2
CASSKGSRGVLNTEAFF TGTGCCAGCAGCAAAGGGAGCCGGGGGGTGCTGAACACTGAAGCTTTCTTT NA TRBJ1-1 TRBV21-1 NA
CASSLDPSGSLNTEAFF TGTGCCAGCAGCTTGGATCCCTCGGGGAGCCTGAACACTGAAGCTTTCTTT NA TRBJ1-1 TRBV5-6 NA
CASSGEDTGELFF TGTGCCAGCAGTGGGGAGGACACCGGGGAGCTGTTTTTT few TRBJ2-2 TRBV6-4 NA
CASSQDRVTEAFF TGTGCCAGCAGCCAGGACAGGGTCACTGAAGCTTTCTTT NA TRBJ1-1 TRBV9 TRBD1
CASSQGVLANYGYTF TGTGCCAGCAGCCAAGGTGTTCTAGCTAACTATGGCTACACCTTC NA TRBJ1-2 TRBV14 NA
CATSRDRGTGQAFF TGTGCCACCAGCAGAGATCGAGGGACAGGTCAAGCTTTCTTT NA TRBJ1-1 TRBV15 TRBD1
CASSGPRGGGTEAFF TGCGCCAGCAGCGGTCCTCGGGGAGGTGGCACTGAAGCTTTCTTT NA TRBJ1-1 TRBV4-1 NA
CASSGHGSGGILNIQYF TGTGCCAGCAGCGGCCATGGGAGCGGGGGAATTTTGAACATTCAGTACTTC NA TRBJ2-4 TRBV7-8 TRBD2
CASTQRGNRGTEAFF TGTGCCAGCACCCAACGAGGGAACAGGGGCACTGAAGCTTTCTTT NA TRBJ1-1 TRBV6-5 TRBD1
CASSMGQGSNQPQHF TGTGCCAGTAGTATGGGACAGGGGAGCAATCAGCCCCAGCATTTT NA TRBJ1-5 TRBV19 TRBD1
CATSTKRGAADTQYF TGTGCCACCAGTACCAAACGGGGGGCGGCAGATACGCAGTATTTT once TRBJ2-3 TRBV24-1 NA
CASSAGGGNQPQHF TGTGCCAGCAGCGCTGGCGGTGGCAATCAGCCCCAGCATTTT NA TRBJ1-5 TRBV9 NA